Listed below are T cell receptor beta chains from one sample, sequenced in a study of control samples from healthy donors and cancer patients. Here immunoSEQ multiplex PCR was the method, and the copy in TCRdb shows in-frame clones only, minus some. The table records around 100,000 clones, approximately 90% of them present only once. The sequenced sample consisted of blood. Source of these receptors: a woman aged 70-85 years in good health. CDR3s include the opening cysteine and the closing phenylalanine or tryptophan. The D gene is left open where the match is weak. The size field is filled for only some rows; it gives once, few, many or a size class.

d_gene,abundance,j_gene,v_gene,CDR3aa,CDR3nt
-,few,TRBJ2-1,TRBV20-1,CSASRSNEQFF,TGCAGTGCTAGTCGTTCTAATGAGCAGTTCTTC
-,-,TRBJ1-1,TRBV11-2,CASSPSREAFF,TGTGCCAGCAGCCCGAGTCGTGAAGCTTTCTTT
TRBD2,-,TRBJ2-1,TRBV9,CASSGGAKNEQFF,TGTGCCTCTAGCGGGGGGGCAAAAAATGAGCAGTTCTTC
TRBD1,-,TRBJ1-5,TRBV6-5,CASSYTRGRDQPQHF,TGTGCCAGCAGTTACACCAGGGGGCGCGATCAGCCCCAGCATTTT
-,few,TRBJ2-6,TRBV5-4,CASSLSSGANVLTF,TGTGCCAGCAGCTTGAGCTCTGGGGCCAACGTCCTGACTTTC
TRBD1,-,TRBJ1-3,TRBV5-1,CASSLRQGARGGSGNTIYF,TGCGCCAGCAGCCTCAGACAGGGGGCGCGGGGAGGTTCCGGAAACACCATATATTTT
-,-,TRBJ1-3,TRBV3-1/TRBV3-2,CASSLPLWGISENTIYF,TGTGCCAGCAGCCTTCCCTTGTGGGGTATTAGTGAAAACACCATATATTTT
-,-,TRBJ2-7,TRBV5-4,CASSLEAGYEQYF,TGTGCCAGCAGCTTGGAGGCAGGTTACGAGCAGTACTTC
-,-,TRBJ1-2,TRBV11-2,CASSWNRAGGYTF,TGTGCCAGCAGCTGGAACAGGGCGGGTGGCTACACCTTC
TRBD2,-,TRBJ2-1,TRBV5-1,CASTTVLAGGLYNEQFF,TGCGCCAGCACTACTGTCCTAGCGGGAGGGCTATACAATGAGCAGTTCTTC
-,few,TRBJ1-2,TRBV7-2,CASSLDNRGAYGYTF,TGTGCCAGCAGCTTAGACAACCGGGGGGCCTATGGCTACACCTTC
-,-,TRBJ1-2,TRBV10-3,CAISSDGLGGYTF,TGTGCCATCAGTTCCGACGGCCTCGGGGGCTACACCTTC
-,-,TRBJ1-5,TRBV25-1,CASSEFGLNQPQHF,TGTGCCAGCAGTGAATTCGGCCTGAATCAGCCCCAGCATTTT
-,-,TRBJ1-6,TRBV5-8,CASSLGGTANSPLHF,TGTGCCAGCAGCTTGGGGGGGACGGCGAATTCACCCCTCCACTTT
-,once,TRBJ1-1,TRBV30,CAWSVLHGGGTEAFF,TGTGCCTGGAGTGTACTTCATGGAGGCGGAACTGAAGCTTTCTTT
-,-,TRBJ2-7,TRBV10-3,CAIKGGEDEQYF,TGTGCCATCAAGGGCGGGGAGGACGAGCAGTACTTC
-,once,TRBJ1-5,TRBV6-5,CASKEVGGQPQHF,TGTGCCAGCAAAGAAGTAGGGGGTCAGCCCCAGCATTTT
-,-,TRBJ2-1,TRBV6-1,CASSETWGVGNEQFF,TGTGCCAGCAGTGAAACGTGGGGCGTGGGCAATGAGCAGTTCTTC
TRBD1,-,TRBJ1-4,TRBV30,CAWRGGTGTNEKLFF,TGTGCCTGGAGGGGGGGGACAGGGACTAATGAAAAACTGTTTTTT
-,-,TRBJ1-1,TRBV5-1,CASSPGPGAAEAFF,TGCGCCAGCAGCCCCGGGCCGGGGGCGGCTGAAGCTTTCTTT
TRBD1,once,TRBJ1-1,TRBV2,CASRNRGLNTEAFF,TGTGCCAGCAGGAACAGGGGACTGAACACTGAAGCTTTCTTT
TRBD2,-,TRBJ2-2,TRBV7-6,CASSLRAGGNTGELFF,TGTGCCAGCAGCTTACGGGCGGGAGGGAACACCGGGGAGCTGTTTTTT
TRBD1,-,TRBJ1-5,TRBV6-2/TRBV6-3,CASSYTDRERSNQPQHF,TGTGCCAGCAGTTACACAGACAGGGAGAGGAGCAATCAGCCCCAGCATTTT
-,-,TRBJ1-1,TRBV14,CASSRGEGGAYAEAFF,TGTGCCAGCAGCCGCGGAGAGGGGGGGGCTTACGCTGAAGCTTTCTTT
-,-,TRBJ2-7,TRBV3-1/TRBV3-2,CASSRRAETYEQYF,TGTGCCAGCAGCCGCCGGGCTGAGACCTACGAGCAGTACTTC
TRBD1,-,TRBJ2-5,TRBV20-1,CSARTGVTQYF,TGCAGTGCTAGGACAGGGGTGACCCAGTACTTC
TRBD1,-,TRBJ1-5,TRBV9,CASSPMGQSNQPQHF,TGTGCCAGCAGCCCAATGGGACAGTCGAATCAGCCCCAGCATTTT
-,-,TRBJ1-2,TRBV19,CASSKDRQAPYGYTF,TGTGCCAGTAGTAAAGACCGACAGGCGCCGTATGGCTACACCTTC
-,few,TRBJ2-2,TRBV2,CASSDGAGALTGELFF,TGTGCCAGCAGTGACGGGGCAGGGGCCCTCACCGGGGAGCTGTTTTTT
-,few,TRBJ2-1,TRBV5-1,CASSLAQGANEQFF,TGCGCCAGCAGCTTGGCGCAGGGAGCGAATGAGCAGTTCTTC
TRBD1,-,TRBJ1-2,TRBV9,CASGVSDRGPDGYTF,TGTGCCAGCGGCGTATCCGACAGGGGGCCTGATGGCTACACCTTC
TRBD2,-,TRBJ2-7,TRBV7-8,CASSWTSGRKRLSYEQYF,TGTGCCAGCAGCTGGACTAGCGGGAGAAAACGGCTGTCCTACGAGCAGTACTTC
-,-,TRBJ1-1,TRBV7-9,CASSLIVGATNTEAFF,TGTGCCAGCAGCTTAATAGTAGGGGCTACGAACACTGAAGCTTTCTTT
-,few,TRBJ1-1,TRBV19,CASSIRLLKDTEAFF,TGTGCCAGTAGTATTCGTCTTTTAAAGGACACTGAAGCTTTCTTT
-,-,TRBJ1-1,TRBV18,CASSVLVDTEAFF,TGTGCCAGCTCAGTCTTAGTTGACACTGAAGCTTTCTTT
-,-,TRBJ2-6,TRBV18,CASSPLQSSGANVLTF,TGTGCCAGCTCACCTCTACAAAGCTCTGGGGCCAACGTCCTGACTTTC
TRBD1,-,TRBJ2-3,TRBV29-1,CSVRDRDTDTQYF,TGCAGCGTCCGGGACAGAGACACAGATACGCAGTATTTT
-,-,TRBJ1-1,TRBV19,CASSGNSVMNTEAFF,TGTGCCAGTAGCGGTAACAGCGTCATGAACACTGAAGCTTTCTTT
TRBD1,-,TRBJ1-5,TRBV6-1,CASSESRTGEQPQHF,TGTGCCAGCAGTGAGTCCCGGACAGGGGAGCAGCCCCAGCATTTT
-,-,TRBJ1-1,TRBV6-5,CASTGALNTEAFF,TGTGCCAGCACCGGGGCCCTGAACACTGAAGCTTTCTTT
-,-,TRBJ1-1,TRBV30,CAWSVLGAATEAFF,TGTGCCTGGAGTGTACTAGGGGCTGCCACTGAAGCTTTCTTT
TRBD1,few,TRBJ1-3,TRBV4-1,CASSPVGQGENTIYF,TGCGCCAGCAGCCCGGTTGGACAGGGCGAAAACACCATATATTTT